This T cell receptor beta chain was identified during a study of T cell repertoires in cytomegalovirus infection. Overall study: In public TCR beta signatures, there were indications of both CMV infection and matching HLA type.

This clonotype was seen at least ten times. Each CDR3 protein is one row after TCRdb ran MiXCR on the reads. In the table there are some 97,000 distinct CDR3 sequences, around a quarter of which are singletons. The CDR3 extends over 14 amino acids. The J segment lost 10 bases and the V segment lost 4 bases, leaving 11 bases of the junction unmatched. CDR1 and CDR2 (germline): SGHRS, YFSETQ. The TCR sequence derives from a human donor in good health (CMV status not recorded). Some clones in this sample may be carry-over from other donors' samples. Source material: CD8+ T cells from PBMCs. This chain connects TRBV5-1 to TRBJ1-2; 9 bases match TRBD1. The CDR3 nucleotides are TGCGCCAGCAGCCCCCGACAGGGGGTGAGTCACTACACCTTC. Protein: CASSPRQGVSHYTF.